The text below deals with one TCR beta chain. Per the authors' pipeline: The authors estimated nucleated cell counts from reference gene primer amplification. Repertoires were generated with immunoSEQ multiplex PCR, while TCRdb's copy carries only in-frame clones and drops some. V, J and clone size are those of that table, while D and trimming were read from the DNA. Among about 130,000 clones listed, 65% to 90% were seen once. This entry is derived from a study of blood T cell repertoires in COVID-19. This CDR3 is 13 amino acids long. V trimming: 5 bases; J trimming: 14 bases; junction bases outside the gene matches: 17. From germline, CDR1 is GTSNPN and CDR2 SVGIG (reference sequence).

This chain links TRBV30 with TRBJ1-1, with TRBD1 identical over 7 bases. Sequencing used peripheral blood. This clonotype was obtained from a man older than 75 with active or convalescent COVID-19. This CDR3 is CAWGDRPNIGKFF. In nucleotides, the CDR3 is TGTGCCTGGGGGGACAGACCAAATATAGGGAAGTTCTTT.